The sequence of this TCR beta chain was determined in a study of blood T cell repertoires in COVID-19. Per the germline V gene, CDR1 is KGHDR and CDR2 is SFDVKD. The ends were cut back, 6 bases at V and 0 bases at J, with 4 bases in the middle. The CDR3 covers 13 residues. TCRdb keeps only in-frame clones here, not all; method: immunoSEQ multiplex PCR. The sample carries about 190,000 clones, about 90% recorded once. The sequenced sample consisted of peripheral blood. This receptor was obtained from a man over 45 with acute or convalescent COVID-19. The V gene is TRBV24-1, the J gene TRBJ2-2; D gene ambiguous. In DNA form, the CDR3 reads TGTGCCACCAGTCCCGCGAACACCGGGGAGCTGTTTTTT. Its protein product is CATSPANTGELFF.